This T cell receptor (beta chain) was recovered during a study of post-analysis software for immune sequencing data. Findings of the study overall: The five TRBV segments detected at higher frequency in patients than in controls included TRBV5-6, TRBV5-1 and TRBV20-1.

This CDR3 is 14 amino acids long. In germline, CDR1 is SQVTM, CDR2 ANQGSEA. V was pared by 5 bases and J by 6 bases, with 6 bases of the junction left unmatched. Prepared libraries of TCR beta cDNA carried unique molecular identifiers. MiXCR was run by TCRdb on the PCR reads, yielding one entry per CDR3 protein. The table records 250,000 to 300,000 distinct CDR3 sequences, about 38% of them present only once. This clonotype has at least ten counts. Its specificity is unknown. The chain uses TRBV29-1 and TRBJ2-1; 11 positions agree with TRBD2. The sequence came from a girl aged 10-17 years with multiple sclerosis. Sequencing was carried out using blood. Here the CDR3 DNA reads TGCAGCGTTTTGGGACTAGCGGACGCCAATGAGCAGTTCTTC. Protein: CSVLGLADANEQFF.